This T cell receptor (beta chain) was captured in a study of blood T cell repertoires in COVID-19. Study overall: Researchers got acute and convalescent COVID-19 samples from the United States, Italy and Spain. PBMCs, B-cell-depleted T cells, or T cells provided the cDNA or gDNA that made up the material.

Per germline, CDR1 SGHTA and CDR2 FQGNSA. This CDR3 is 14 amino acids long. V dropped 3 bases and J dropped 7 bases, with 12 bases sitting between them. Authors' analysis steps: Using reference gene primer amplification, nucleated cell counts were estimated. Produced via immunoSEQ multiplex PCR; TCRdb's table is partial and in-frame only. Clone size and V and J calls were adopted from that table, with D and trimming inferred from the DNA. Of 120,000 to 150,000 clones in the sample, 85% to 90% are singletons; the top ten hold roughly 37%. The chain is built from TRBV7-2 and TRBJ1-4; a possible D gene is TRBD1 (6 bases). The clonotype was recovered from a man in his forties or fifties who had recovered from COVID-19. The sequencing sample was made of peripheral blood. The DNA for the CDR3 is TGTGCCAGCAGCTTTGCGGGGGCGGGTGAAAAACTGTTTTTT. Translation: CASSFAGAGEKLFF. The entire variable domain, with the rest obtained from reference TRBV7-2 and TRBJ1-4, is as follows: GAGVSQSPSNKVTEKGKDVELRCDPISGHTALYWYRQSLGQGLEFLIYFQGNSAPDKSGLPSDRFSAERTGGSVSTLTIQRTQQEDSAVYLCASSFAGAGEKLFFGSGTQLSVL.